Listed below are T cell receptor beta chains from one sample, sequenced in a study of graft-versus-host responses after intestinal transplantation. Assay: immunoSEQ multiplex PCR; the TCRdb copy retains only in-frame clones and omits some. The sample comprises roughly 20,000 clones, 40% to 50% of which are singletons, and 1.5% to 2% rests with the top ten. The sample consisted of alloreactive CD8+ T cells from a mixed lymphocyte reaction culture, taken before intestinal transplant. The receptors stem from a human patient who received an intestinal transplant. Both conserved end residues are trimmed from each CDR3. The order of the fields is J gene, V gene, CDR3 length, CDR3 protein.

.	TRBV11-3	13	ASSLNRQGQDEQY
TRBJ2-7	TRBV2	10	ASSTGVGEQY
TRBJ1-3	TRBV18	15	ASSPQGVISSGNTIY
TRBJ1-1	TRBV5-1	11	ASSFSPNTEAF
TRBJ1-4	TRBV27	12	ASRPGQVNEKLF
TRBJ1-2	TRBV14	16	ASSQARDPRVDKHGYT
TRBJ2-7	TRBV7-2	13	ASSLVGGSDYEQY
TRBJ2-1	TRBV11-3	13	ASSLGAGSYNEQF
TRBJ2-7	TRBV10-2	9	ASSPVYEQY
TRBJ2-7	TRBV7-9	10	ASSLEAYEQY
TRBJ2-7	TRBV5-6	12	ASSFGTTHYEQY
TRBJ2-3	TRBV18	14	ASSPREIRGADTQY
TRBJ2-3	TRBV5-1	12	ASSLTYLLDTQY
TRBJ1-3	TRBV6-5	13	ASSPGPISGNTIY
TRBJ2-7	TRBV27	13	ASSSPGTPPYEQY
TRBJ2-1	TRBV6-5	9	ASRREREQF
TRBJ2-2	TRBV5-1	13	ASSSGGTNTGELF
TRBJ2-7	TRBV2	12	ASSNRDNSYEQY
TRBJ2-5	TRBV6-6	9	ASSEWKTQY
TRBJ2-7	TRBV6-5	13	ASSYVTGISYEQY
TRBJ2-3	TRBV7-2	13	ASSPGQIGPDTQY
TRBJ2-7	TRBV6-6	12	ASSYSSKLYEQY
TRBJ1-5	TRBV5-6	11	ASSLANGQPQH
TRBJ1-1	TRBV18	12	ASSPLPSNTEAF
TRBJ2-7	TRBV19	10	ASSLDTYEQY
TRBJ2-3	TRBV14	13	ASSQLAGVTDTQY
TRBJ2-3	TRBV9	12	ASSERGSTDTQY
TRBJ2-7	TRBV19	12	ASSMGTTHYEQY
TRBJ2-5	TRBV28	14	ASSFSGAPRFGTQY
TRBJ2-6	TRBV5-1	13	ASSDPGSGANVLT
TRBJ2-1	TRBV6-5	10	ASSYSGGEQF
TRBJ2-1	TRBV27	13	ASSLGLAGETEQF
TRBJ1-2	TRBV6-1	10	ASSAQGYGYT
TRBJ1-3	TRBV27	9	ASSGGNTIY
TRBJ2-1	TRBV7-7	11	ASSLDSYNEQF
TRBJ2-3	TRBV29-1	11	SVRTGSTDTQY
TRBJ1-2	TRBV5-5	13	ASSWGERLNYGYT
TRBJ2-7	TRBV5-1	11	ASSFTGESEQY
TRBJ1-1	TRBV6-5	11	ASSLSQVTEAF
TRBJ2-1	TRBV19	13	ASSTKTGGLMKQF
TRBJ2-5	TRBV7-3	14	ASSLTAASGWETQY
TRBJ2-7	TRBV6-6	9	ASRWGGEQY
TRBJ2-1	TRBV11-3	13	ASSPSPGLNNEQF
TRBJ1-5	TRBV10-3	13	AISEAGGGNQPQH
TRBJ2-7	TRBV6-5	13	ASSPQGQVSYEQY
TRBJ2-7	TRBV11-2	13	ASSLGHGSFYEQY